This T cell receptor beta chain was sequenced during a study of blood T cell repertoires in COVID-19 (dated by TCRdb to 2019 to 2021). Regarding the complete study: The collaborator samples originated in the United States, Italy and Spain and spanned the acute and convalescent phases of COVID-19. The repertoires were released in a freely available public database meant as a resource for research on the immune response to SARS-CoV-2. Subjects who had been exposed to COVID-19, were actively infected with it, or had recovered from it provided the deeply sampled blood TCRbeta repertoires that made up the dataset. The samples were drawn from the first 160 participants of the ongoing ImmuneRACE study and from 950 to 1,500 subjects provided by 6 global collaborators. The material from the prospective study consisted of cDNA or gDNA derived from T cells, B-cell-depleted T cells, or PBMCs. Where available, HLA class I and class II types were taken from metadata supplied by the sample provider and were not determined by assay-based typing. A de-identified subject ID, COVID-19 status, age in years and sex were almost always included in the sample metadata. The paper's findings and limits, for the study overall: Clinical and demographic metadata were provided uncurated, with the amount varying by source and participant.

Each collaborating institution followed its own protocols to collect whole blood in K2EDTA tubes. Collaborator samples were shipped for TCRbeta analysis as frozen whole blood, isolated PBMCs, or DNA extracted from either sample type. This clone was seen just once. Its antigen is not yet known. No qualities accompany the bases; no much larger clone lies one base away. The immunoSEQ Assay, a bias-controlled multiplex PCR, was used to amplify TCRbeta CDR3 regions from genomic DNA. On the study's bioinformatics: Within the assay, amplification of reference gene primers was used to estimate how many nucleated cells each sample contained. Sequence reads were collapsed and filtered to measure the absolute abundance of every unique TCRbeta CDR3 rearrangement. Productive Simpson clonality was computed per sample as the square root of Simpson's diversity index over productive rearrangements. TCRdb retrieved this table from immuneACCESS and kept in-frame rearrangements only. Not all clones are present; in checked studies, unresolved V genes account for under half, and no reason is known for the remainder. Clonal size and the V and J genes are those of that table, whereas D and trimming came from the DNA. Here the sample has about 110,000 clones; 88% occur a single time. Less than 3.5% of the sample goes to the ten largest clones.

V and J are trimmed by 0 bases and 5 bases, and the gene matches miss 8 bases of the junction. The germline V gene sets CDR1 to SGHDT and CDR2 to YYEEEE. The cysteine opens and the phenylalanine closes a CDR3 of 16 amino acids. Of the read, only the CDR3 DNA is kept; its 48 bases are in frame from base 1. The rearranged segments are TRBV5-6 and TRBJ2-5, with 9 central nucleotides matching TRBD2. Sequenced input: peripheral blood. The clonotype originates from a woman between 45 and 60 years old with acute or convalescent COVID-19. The CDR3 loop reads CASSLVTSGLSETQYF. The DNA reads TGTGCCAGCAGCTTGGTGACTAGCGGCCTATCTGAGACCCAGTACTTC.